This TCR beta chain was captured by sequencing in a study of response to subunit inactivated influenza vaccine. The CDR3 has 17 amino acids. V lost 0 bases and J lost 0; bases outside the gene matches: 6. CDR1 SGDLS and CDR2 YYNGEE come from the germline V gene. This clonotype has only a few counts. Its antigen is currently unknown. TCRdb recomputed calls from the RT-PCR reads with MiXCR, one row per CDR3 protein. The table includes 630,000 or so distinct CDR3 sequences, 15% to 19% detected once. General observations from the study: It was the authors' suggestion that each seasonal influenza vaccination recruits few new T cells.

The starting material was PBMCs from blood, obtained 12 days after vaccination. The J gene is TRBJ2-3, the V gene TRBV9, with 8 nucleotides matching TRBD2. The receptor comes from a man aged 50 to 60 who received an inactivated influenza vaccine. The CDR3 region has the DNA TGTGCCAGCAGCGTAGTGGGTAGCGGGGCTAGCACAGATACGCAGTATTTT. It yields the protein CASSVVGSGASTDTQYF.